What follows describes a single TCR beta chain. Its antigen is as yet unknown. 5'RACE with constant-segment primers built TCRalpha and TCRbeta cDNA libraries with UMIs. TCRdb re-derived calls from the 5' RACE reads in MiXCR, one entry per CDR3 protein. The table records approximately 560,000 distinct CDR3 sequences, 15% to 20% of them present only once. The CDR3 length is 22 residues. V shed 7 bases and J shed 2 bases, with 35 bases lying between them. Per germline, CDR1 KGHDR and CDR2 SFDVKD. The sample originates from a study of T-cell memory formation after mild COVID-19. About the research overall: Among the donors, TCR clusters were largely specific to each donor.

General study findings and limits: Day 15 to 85 contracting clones showed balanced CD4/CD8; day 15 to 37 expanders favored CD4+. Mainly in CM and EM were contracting CD4+ clones; CD8+ were in EMRA.

The V and J genes are TRBV24-1 and TRBJ1-3; possible D gene TRBD1, 5 bases. This receptor was identified in an adult woman who had mild COVID-19 (a few samples of this study predate the infection). Cell type and time point are not known. The sequencing input was PBMCs or a T cell subset sorted from them (not recorded which). The CDR3 protein is CATRPKLTTRLGYRGAGNTIYF. CDR3 coding DNA: TGTGCCACCAGGCCCAAGCTCACGACGCGTTTGGGGTATAGGGGAGCTGGAAACACCATATATTTT.